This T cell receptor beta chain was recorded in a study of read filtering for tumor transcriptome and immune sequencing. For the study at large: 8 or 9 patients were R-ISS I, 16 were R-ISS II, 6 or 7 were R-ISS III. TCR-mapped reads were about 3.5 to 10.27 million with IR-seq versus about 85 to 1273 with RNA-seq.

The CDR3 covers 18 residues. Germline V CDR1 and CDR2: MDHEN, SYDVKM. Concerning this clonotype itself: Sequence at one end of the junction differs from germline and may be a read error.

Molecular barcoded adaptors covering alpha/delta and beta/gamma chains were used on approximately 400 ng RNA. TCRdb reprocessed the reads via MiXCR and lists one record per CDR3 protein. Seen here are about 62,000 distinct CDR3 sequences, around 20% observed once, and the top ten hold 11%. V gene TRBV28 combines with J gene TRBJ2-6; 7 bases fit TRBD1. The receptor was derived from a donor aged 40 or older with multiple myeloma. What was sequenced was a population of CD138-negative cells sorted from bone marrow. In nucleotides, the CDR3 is TGTTCCAGCAGTTCATCCAGACAGGGCTTTTCAGGGGCCAACGTCCTGACTTTC. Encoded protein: CSSSSSRQGFSGANVLTF.